This T cell receptor (beta chain) was sequenced in a study of response to subunit inactivated influenza vaccine. Study outcomes and limitations: New T cells are recruited in small numbers by each seasonal influenza vaccination, according to the authors' suggestion.

CDR1 and CDR2 from the germline V gene are KGHSH and LQKENI. After removal of 3 bases from V and 14 bases from J, the junction contained 7 bases not matched to a gene. The CDR3 is made up of 12 amino acids. About this clonotype itself: Its target is not known.

TCRdb reprocessed the RT-PCR reads via MiXCR and lists one record per CDR3 protein. The sample has 450,000 to 600,000 distinct CDR3 sequences; around 7.9% are singletons. The V call is TRBV18, the J call TRBJ2-3; 8 bases agree with TRBD2. The specimen comprised PBMCs from blood, sampled roughly 24 months after vaccination. The receptor comes from a man aged 45 to 75 who received an inactivated influenza vaccine. The CDR3 reads CASSPERGKGYF. As DNA, the CDR3 is TGTGCCAGCTCACCGGAGCGGGGGAAGGGGTATTTT.